A selection of T cell receptor beta chains follows, all from one sample in a study of cytomegalovirus exposure and HLA in healthy donors. The repertoire was sequenced with immunoSEQ multiplex PCR; TCRdb's copy has only in-frame clones and lacks some. The top ten clones hold about 6% of a sample with 100,000 or so clones, more than 60% of them seen once. The specimen was PBMCs. All receptors come from a male donor in good health and CMV-seronegative. Both conserved end residues are part of each CDR3. Fields, in order: clone size, CDR3 length, J gene, D gene, V gene, CDR3 protein, CDR3 DNA. D genes are given only for firm matches. Size tells how often a clone was seen (once, few, many) or the class of an expanded clone, and some rows leave it out.

size: few
length: 13
J: TRBJ1-1
D: TRBD1
V: TRBV7-9
CDR3: CASSATGGTEAFF
DNA: TGTGCCAGCAGCGCCACAGGGGGCACTGAAGCTTTCTTT

size: -
length: 14
J: TRBJ2-2
D: -
V: TRBV6-5
CDR3: CASNSGPGTGELFF
DNA: TGTGCCAGCAATTCCGGTCCGGGCACCGGGGAGCTGTTTTTT

size: few
length: 15
J: TRBJ2-1
D: TRBD2
V: TRBV6-5
CDR3: CASSWTSGLGNEQFF
DNA: TGTGCCAGCAGTTGGACTAGCGGCCTGGGCAATGAGCAGTTCTTC

size: -
length: 10
J: TRBJ2-7
D: -
V: TRBV21-1
CDR3: CASSKGAARF
DNA: TGTGCCAGCAGCAAAGGGGCAGCAAGATTC

size: -
length: 13
J: TRBJ1-1
D: -
V: TRBV30
CDR3: CAWRITGNTEAFF
DNA: TGTGCCTGGAGAATTACGGGTAACACTGAAGCTTTCTTT

size: -
length: 15
J: TRBJ2-5
D: TRBD2
V: TRBV5-1
CDR3: CASSPGRGGQETQYF
DNA: TGCGCCAGCAGCCCTGGGCGGGGGGGCCAAGAGACCCAGTACTTC

size: few
length: 12
J: TRBJ2-2
D: -
V: TRBV7-2
CDR3: CASSPTNGELFF
DNA: TGTGCCAGCAGCCCCACTAACGGGGAGCTGTTTTTT

size: -
length: 15
J: TRBJ2-7
D: -
V: TRBV7-2
CDR3: CASSPGLTRGYEQYF
DNA: TGTGCCAGCAGCCCTGGACTAACTCGAGGGTACGAGCAGTACTTC

size: -
length: 16
J: TRBJ2-7
D: TRBD2
V: TRBV5-4
CDR3: CASSFPGTSGTNEQYF
DNA: TGTGCCAGCAGCTTCCCTGGGACTAGCGGGACCAACGAGCAGTACTTC

size: -
length: 14
J: TRBJ1-4
D: -
V: TRBV27
CDR3: CASSPLSGEEKLFF
DNA: TGTGCCAGCAGTCCCTTGTCGGGAGAGGAAAAACTGTTTTTT

size: -
length: 13
J: TRBJ1-5
D: -
V: TRBV6-4
CDR3: CASSEQGNQPQHF
DNA: TGTGCCAGCAGTGAACAGGGAAATCAGCCCCAGCATTTT

size: once
length: 18
J: TRBJ2-2
D: -
V: TRBV12-2
CDR3: CASRPPLGGGQNTGELFF
DNA: TGTGCAAGTCGGCCCCCTTTGGGAGGCGGGCAGAACACCGGGGAGCTGTTTTTT

size: -
length: 16
J: TRBJ2-3
D: TRBD2
V: TRBV7-3
CDR3: CASSLNSGGEADTQYF
DNA: TGTGCCAGCAGCTTAAACAGCGGGGGGGAGGCAGATACGCAGTATTTT

size: -
length: 13
J: TRBJ1-1
D: -
V: TRBV2
CDR3: CASRGEWNTEAFF
DNA: TGTGCCAGCAGAGGGGAATGGAACACTGAAGCTTTCTTT

size: -
length: 20
J: TRBJ1-5
D: -
V: TRBV21-1
CDR3: CASSKWPKRTAIHSNQPQHF
DNA: TGTGCCAGCAGCAAATGGCCCAAACGGACAGCTATCCATAGCAATCAGCCCCAGCATTTT

size: -
length: 16
J: TRBJ2-3
D: -
V: TRBV18
CDR3: CASSFPVLAYTDTQYF
DNA: TGTGCCAGCTCATTTCCGGTACTAGCCTACACAGATACGCAGTATTTT

size: -
length: 14
J: TRBJ2-2
D: -
V: TRBV4-1
CDR3: CASSHQPGTGELFF
DNA: TGCGCCAGCAGTCACCAGCCAGGTACCGGGGAGCTGTTTTTT

size: -
length: 15
J: TRBJ2-1
D: TRBD2
V: TRBV11-3
CDR3: CASSSSRLAKNEQFF
DNA: TGTGCCAGCAGCTCCTCCAGACTAGCGAAAAATGAGCAGTTCTTC

size: -
length: 14
J: TRBJ1-3
D: -
V: TRBV4-1
CDR3: CASSQQGRGNTIYF
DNA: TGCGCCAGCAGCCAGCAGGGCCGGGGAAACACCATATATTTT

size: -
length: 16
J: TRBJ2-3
D: TRBD2
V: TRBV11-2
CDR3: CASSWETSGTPDTQYF
DNA: TGTGCCAGCAGCTGGGAGACTAGCGGGACCCCAGATACGCAGTATTTT

size: -
length: 11
J: TRBJ2-3
D: -
V: TRBV7-3
CDR3: CASSPQDTQYF
DNA: TGTGCCAGCAGCCCCCAAGATACGCAGTATTTT

size: -
length: 13
J: TRBJ2-7
D: -
V: TRBV6-5
CDR3: CASSYSVRGEQYF
DNA: TGTGCCAGCAGTTACTCTGTCAGGGGCGAGCAGTACTTC

size: -
length: 16
J: TRBJ2-2
D: -
V: TRBV5-4
CDR3: CASSANLARDTGELFF
DNA: TGTGCCAGCAGCGCGAACTTGGCTAGAGATACCGGGGAGCTGTTTTTT

size: -
length: 15
J: TRBJ2-7
D: TRBD2
V: TRBV10-3
CDR3: CAISETVAGSYEQYF
DNA: TGTGCCATCAGTGAGACCGTAGCGGGTTCCTACGAGCAGTACTTC

size: -
length: 13
J: TRBJ2-4
D: TRBD2
V: TRBV19
CDR3: CASRKPGGNIQYF
DNA: TGTGCCAGTAGAAAGCCGGGGGGGAACATTCAGTACTTC

size: -
length: 14
J: TRBJ2-3
D: -
V: TRBV14
CDR3: CASSEWSSTDTQYF
DNA: TGTGCCAGCAGCGAATGGAGTTCCACAGATACGCAGTATTTT

size: few
length: 14
J: TRBJ2-3
D: TRBD1
V: TRBV19
CDR3: CASSIRDRGERKYF
DNA: TGTGCCAGTAGTATACGGGACAGGGGGGAAAGGAAGTATTTT

size: -
length: 17
J: TRBJ2-2
D: TRBD2
V: TRBV5-4
CDR3: CASSLGRGGRGTGELFF
DNA: TGTGCCAGCAGCTTGGGACGGGGGGGACGAGGCACCGGGGAGCTGTTTTTT

size: -
length: 14
J: TRBJ2-7
D: TRBD2
V: TRBV29-1
CDR3: CSVVLSSGTYEQYF
DNA: TGCAGCGTTGTTTTATCTAGCGGGACCTACGAGCAGTACTTC

size: once
length: 14
J: TRBJ2-5
D: -
V: TRBV9
CDR3: CASSVVGGQETQYF
DNA: TGTGCCAGCAGCGTAGTAGGGGGCCAAGAGACCCAGTACTTC

size: -
length: 13
J: TRBJ1-5
D: -
V: TRBV30
CDR3: CAWSVNRDQPQHF
DNA: TGTGCCTGGAGTGTCAACAGGGACCAGCCCCAGCATTTT

size: -
length: 14
J: TRBJ2-5
D: TRBD2
V: TRBV27
CDR3: CASSLAGGPKTQYF
DNA: TGTGCCAGCAGTTTAGCGGGAGGGCCGAAGACCCAGTACTTC

size: -
length: 15
J: TRBJ2-1
D: TRBD2
V: TRBV7-8
CDR3: CASSAGLAGLGEQFF
DNA: TGTGCCAGCAGCGCGGGACTAGCGGGACTCGGTGAGCAGTTCTTC

size: -
length: 13
J: TRBJ1-1
D: TRBD1
V: TRBV28
CDR3: CASGYRDRGSAFF
DNA: TGTGCCAGCGGATACCGGGACAGGGGTAGCGCTTTCTTT

size: -
length: 15
J: TRBJ1-5
D: TRBD1
V: TRBV6-6
CDR3: CASSSQGNGNQPQHF
DNA: TGTGCCAGCAGTTCACAGGGGAACGGCAATCAGCCCCAGCATTTT

size: -
length: 15
J: TRBJ1-4
D: -
V: TRBV19
CDR3: CASSITEMANEKLFF
DNA: TGTGCCAGTAGTATTACGGAGATGGCTAATGAAAAACTGTTTTTT

size: -
length: 16
J: TRBJ2-7
D: TRBD2
V: TRBV5-1
CDR3: CASSLGGGARSGEQYF
DNA: TGCGCCAGCAGTTTGGGGGGGGGTGCCCGCTCCGGAGAGCAGTACTTC

size: -
length: 15
J: TRBJ2-2
D: TRBD2
V: TRBV7-6
CDR3: CASSFSGRASRELFF
DNA: TGTGCCAGCAGCTTCAGCGGGAGGGCCTCCAGGGAGCTGTTTTTT

size: once
length: 15
J: TRBJ2-5
D: -
V: TRBV6-4
CDR3: CASSRVGVSGETQYF
DNA: TGTGCCAGCAGTCGTGTGGGAGTCTCGGGGGAGACCCAGTACTTC

size: -
length: 15
J: TRBJ2-5
D: TRBD2
V: TRBV4-2
CDR3: CASSQVSSGQETQYF
DNA: TGTGCCAGCAGCCAAGTCTCTAGCGGACAAGAGACCCAGTACTTC

size: once
length: 13
J: TRBJ1-5
D: -
V: TRBV5-6
CDR3: CASSLEPLGLKHF
DNA: TGTGCCAGCAGCTTGGAACCTTTAGGACTAAAGCATTTT

size: -
length: 13
J: TRBJ2-7
D: -
V: TRBV5-1
CDR3: CASSIGQINEQYF
DNA: TGCGCCAGCAGCATCGGACAGATCAACGAGCAGTACTTC

size: -
length: 16
J: TRBJ1-5
D: TRBD1
V: TRBV19
CDR3: CASTMGQTHSNQPQHF
DNA: TGTGCCAGTACCATGGGACAGACCCATAGCAATCAGCCCCAGCATTTT

size: once
length: 13
J: TRBJ2-3
D: TRBD2
V: TRBV27
CDR3: CASSRTSTDTQYF
DNA: TGTGCCAGCAGTCGGACTAGTACAGATACGCAGTATTTT

size: -
length: 15
J: TRBJ2-1
D: TRBD2
V: TRBV7-3
CDR3: CASSLSLAGDNEQFF
DNA: TGTGCCAGCAGCTTAAGCCTAGCGGGGGACAATGAGCAGTTCTTC

size: once
length: 13
J: TRBJ1-5
D: TRBD1
V: TRBV5-5
CDR3: CASSLQGNQPQHF
DNA: TGTGCCAGCAGCTTACAGGGGAATCAGCCCCAGCATTTT

size: -
length: 16
J: TRBJ2-1
D: TRBD2
V: TRBV11-2
CDR3: CASSTHAGTIYNEQFF
DNA: TGTGCCAGCAGCACCCATGCCGGGACTATCTACAATGAGCAGTTCTTC